This T cell receptor (beta chain) was retrieved from a study of Graves' ophthalmopathy and Graves' hyperthyroidism (dated by TCRdb to 2017 to 2018). Describing the broader study: Peripheral blood was collected at initial diagnosis, prior to any treatment. TCR beta repertoire signatures were used to distinguish Graves' ophthalmopathy from Graves' hyperthyroidism and to predict progression to ophthalmopathy. In total, 135 blood samples were TCR-sequenced: around 42 ophthalmopathy, 75 hyperthyroidism and about 17 hyperthyroidism-to-ophthalmopathy patients. To explore V-J signatures distinguishing ophthalmopathy from hyperthyroidism, a discovery set of around 97 patients (roughly 42 ophthalmopathy, 57 stable hyperthyroidism) was enrolled. An independent validation cohort was composed of some 19 hyperthyroidism patients and over 15 patients who later progressed from hyperthyroidism to ophthalmopathy. T-cell repertoires of thyroid tissue and blood were compared in 5 or 6 hyperthyroidism patients. Following sample collection, hyperthyroidism patients were given methimazole at a starting dose of 30 mg daily, and ophthalmopathy patients were given high-dose intravenous methylprednisolone. Results and caveats for the whole study, not just this receptor: No statistical method was used to predetermine the sample size, and group allocation was not hidden from the investigators. In validation, the model predicted ophthalmopathy progression with about 71% sensitivity and approximately 78% specificity; around twelve predicted patients were CT-confirmed with GO in a median of approximately 6.5 months. Ophthalmopathy was separated from stable hyperthyroidism by the 13-signature model with about 85% sensitivity and about 83% specificity in cross-validation and with 80%/75% in the test set. Most expanded thyroid clonotypes with frequency above 0.001 were also detected in blood, suggesting blood repertoires may reflect the thyroid immune response.

TCR beta CDR3 regions were amplified from RNA transcripts for repertoire sequencing. The first round was an RT-PCR using HTBI primers with the Qiagen OneStep RT-PCR kit, and this first round was followed by a second-round multiplex PCR, then size selection and purification. Sequencing of the libraries was carried out on an Illumina HiSeq2000 in paired-end mode with 100 bp reads. The authors' pipeline ran thus. Reads were processed with SOAPnuke, discarding reads with adapters, uncalled bases, mean Phred below 15, or no exact constant-primer or identifier match. High-quality paired reads were merged with COPE v1.2.5. Clonotypes were defined as unique nucleotide sequences and were aligned to IMGT TRB V, D and J references using MiTCR v1.1. Only V-J combinations with frequency above 0.0001 were analysed, covering approximately 99% of repertoires. A TCR clonal expansion and chaos score per V-J combination was defined as the ratio of F50 clonal expansion to chaos observed in the TCRdist matrix. Welch's t-statistics and random forest were used to reduce the features to 10 to 15 V-J combinations, which were then used as input to a naive Bayes classifier. Thyroid-blood repertoire similarity was quantified with the Morisita-Horn index. TCRdb handled the public reads itself, with Q25 trimming in fastp and clone calling in MiXCR, and kept productive beta chains. CDR3 protein sequences are deduplicated, and each keeps its most common genes and DNA. For this entry, the V and J calls and clone size follow TCRdb and not the study's own pipeline. This sample lists 500,000 to 800,000 distinct CDR3 sequences; about two fifths were detected once. The leading ten clones occupy about 3.3% of the sample.

V is pared back by 3 bases and J by 1 base, with 10 bases lying between the germline termini. From the cysteine up to the phenylalanine, the CDR3 has a length of 14 residues. Here the CDR3 DNA is all that survives: 42 bases in frame from base 1. CDR1 and CDR2 were assigned from the germline V gene (reference sequence) as SEHNR and FQNEAQ. Ophthalmopathy patients had moderately to severely active disease, Clinical Activity Score of at least 3, NOSPECS grade of at least 4, and disease duration under 3 months. Patients with other autoimmune diseases, uncontrolled infections, pregnancy or lactation were excluded. Diagnosis was based on clinical symptoms, serum thyroxine, TRAb, thyroid ultrasound and orbital computed tomography. Ficoll-Paque density gradient centrifugation was used to isolate PBMCs from approximately 10 ml of fresh peripheral blood. Trizol reagent was used to extract the total RNA, and its quality was then checked on an Agilent 2100 Bioanalyzer.

This clonotype was detected many times. There is no known antigen for this receptor. No much larger clonotype is one base removed from it; base qualities were not supplied. Sequenced sample: peripheral blood. The chain links TRBV7-9 with TRBJ2-7; TRBD2 could be the D gene, as 6 bases match. The TCR originated in an adult man with Graves' ophthalmopathy. In nucleotide form, the sequence is TGTGCCAGCAGCTTTTCCGGGACTTCCTACGAGCAGTACTTC. Translated, this gives CASSFSGTSYEQYF.